This record looks at one T cell receptor beta chain sequence and its context. Its antigen remains unknown. Reverse transcribing all isolated RNA meant expressed TCRB transcripts were sequenced. Profiling relied on immunoSEQ multiplex PCR, and the TCRdb table lists in-frame clones only, not all of them. The sample has under 300,000 clones; 25% to 30% are singletons. This sample was taken from a study of beta chain features in type 1 diabetes. Study background: Across every sample, around 100,000,000 sorted cells were examined in total. Study-level results: Although PCR might favor shorter templates, it would do so equally in patients and controls. In comparison with healthy donors, patients had naive, central memory and Treg TCRB repertoires that appeared more similar.

The trim removed 6 bases at V and 10 bases at J, leaving 2 bases unmatched. The germline gives CDR1 LGHNT, CDR2 FRNRAP. This CDR3 region has 12 residues. Blood was drawn once from each donor into heparinised tubes. The draws averaged about 120 mL. The source of this sequence is a man aged 25 to 45 in good health. The sample was central memory CD4+ T cells from blood. The chain couples TRBV12-5 to TRBJ2-1; 11 nucleotides line up with TRBD2. The CDR3 region has the DNA TGTGCTAGTGGGATAGCGGGAGGGGAGCAGTTCTTC. It codes for CASGIAGGEQFF.